This T cell receptor beta chain was captured by sequencing in a study of spatial heterogeneity in lung cancer. About this clonotype: Its antigen remains unidentified.

Overall study results and limits: At resection, ubiquitous expanded tumor TCRs appeared in blood more than at follow-up.

A unique molecular identifier was carried by every single TCR cDNA molecule. TCRdb redid the calling of the 5' RACE reads with MiXCR, one entry per CDR3 protein. The sample lists about 25,000 distinct CDR3 sequences, 7% occurring once. Time point denoted: sample taken at primary tumor resection. The donor population consisted of some 70 patients with untreated, early-stage non-small cell lung cancer. Unsorted samples of tumor, nontumor lung or frozen PBMC had their whole RNA sequenced. The sequencing here drew on PBMCs, taken at surgery. This clonotype was obtained from a male donor with early-stage non-small cell lung cancer.

CDR3: CASSQDRTRFRNTIYF. The CDR3 DNA reads TGTGCCAGCAGCCAAGACAGGACTCGGTTCAGAAACACCATATATTTT. The chain carries TRBV3-1 and TRBJ1-3, with D uncertain. The CDR3 consists of 16 residues. CDR1 and CDR2 from the germline V gene are LGHDT and YNNKEL (reference sequence). V was trimmed by 0 bases and J by 5 bases, leaving 14 bases between them.